This paragraph covers one T cell receptor (beta chain) sequence. This entry comes from a study of blood T cell repertoires in COVID-19. Study at large: The analysed material was cDNA or gDNA that came from T cells, B-cell-depleted T cells, or PBMCs.

Per the original methods: Estimates of nucleated cell counts were drawn from the amplification of reference gene primers. The assay was immunoSEQ multiplex PCR, and TCRdb's table has in-frame clones only and misses some. V, J and clone size are taken as reported in that table, and D and trimming were inferred from the DNA itself. Here the sample spans about 180,000 clones, roughly 84% being singletons. Cohorts were based on clinical histories the participants reported. Recovered status in Cohort 3 required two negative PCRs, clearance, or symptom resolution. The CDR3 loop spans 12 amino acids. The V end lost 9 bases, the J end lost 5 bases, and 13 bases lay between the germline ends. Germline V lookup: CDR1 SNHLY, CDR2 FYNNEI.

The source is a man in his sixties who had recovered from COVID-19. This chain joins TRBV2 and TRBJ1-2; D remains ambiguous. The source material was PBMCs or T cells enriched from blood (not recorded which). CDR3 DNA sequence: TGTGCCAGTAAGCTAGAGATGTATGGCTACACCTTC. As protein: CASKLEMYGYTF.